This T cell receptor beta chain was identified in a study of graft-versus-host responses after intestinal transplantation. Study summary: The recipients all started with anti-thymocyte globulin induction and then took tacrolimus and steroids for 3 to 4 years.

This clone showed up just a few times. Responders labeled with CFSE (approximately 200,000) were plated with approximately 200,000 irradiated, violet-dye-labeled stimulators. After the reaction, the investigators sorted the proliferating CFSE-low CD3+CD4+ and CD3+CD8+ responders. Here immunoSEQ multiplex PCR was the method, and the copy in TCRdb shows in-frame clones only, minus some. Altogether 10,000 or so clones are present, about a third being singletons, with the ten largest covering 1.5% to 2%. The CDR3 sequence is 16 residues long. CDR1 and CDR2 (germline): SGHNT, YYREEE (reference sequence). V lost 4 bases to trimming and J lost 7 bases, with 23 bases between them.

The rearrangement uses TRBV5-4 and TRBJ1-1; the D gene is possibly TRBD1 (6 bases). The source of this sequence is a human patient who was an organ donor for intestinal transplantation. The sequencing here drew on alloreactive CD4+ T cells from a mixed lymphocyte reaction culture, taken before transplantation. Noted subset: CFSE-low proliferating T cells sorted from roughly 6-day pre-transplant mixed lymphocyte reaction (GvH or HvG direction). For the CDR3, the DNA is TGTGCCAGCAGCCAAGAAGGGGGGGGATGGGGCGGTGAAGCTTTCTTT. This codes for CASSQEGGGWGGEAFF.